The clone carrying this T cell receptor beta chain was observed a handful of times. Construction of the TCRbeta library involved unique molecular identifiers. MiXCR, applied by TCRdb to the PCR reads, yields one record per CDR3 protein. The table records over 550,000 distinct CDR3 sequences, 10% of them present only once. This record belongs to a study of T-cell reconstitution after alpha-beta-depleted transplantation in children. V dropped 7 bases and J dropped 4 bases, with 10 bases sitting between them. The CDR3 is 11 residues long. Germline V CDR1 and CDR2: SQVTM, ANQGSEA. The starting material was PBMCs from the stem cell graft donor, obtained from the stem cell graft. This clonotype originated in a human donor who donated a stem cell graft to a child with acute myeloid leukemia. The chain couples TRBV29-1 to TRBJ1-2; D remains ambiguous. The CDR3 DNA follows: TGCAGCGCCTGGGAACTCTATGGCTACACCTTC. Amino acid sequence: CSAWELYGYTF.